Presented here are 5 T cell receptor beta chains from one specimen sequenced in a study of T cells expressing NK-cell markers. From its re-call of the 5' RACE reads, TCRdb lists each CDR3 protein once, without DNA. Its table lists 500,000 to 700,000 distinct CDR3 sequences. The sequenced material came from blood T cells: a sorted CD56 or NKG2C T cell subset, CD4+ or CD8+ T cells, or bulk PBMC T cells (not recorded which). The receptors originated from a man younger than 30 in good health.

The rearrangement links TRBV29-1 to TRBJ2-2; lacking DNA, the TRBD2 call made by TCRdb goes unchecked. CDR1 is SQVTM, CDR2 ANQGSEA, per germline. The CDR3 contains 17 residues. CDR3 sequence: CSVESASGRADTGELFF.

The CDR3: CASSLGELADNEQFF. The chain couples TRBV7-9 to TRBJ2-1; lacking DNA, the TRBD2 call made by TCRdb goes unchecked. CDR1 is SEHNR and CDR2 is FQNEAQ in the germline V gene (reference sequence). The CDR3 covers 15 residues.

The chain combines TRBV11-2 with TRBJ2-1; there is no DNA to check the TCRdb D call of TRBD1. Germline loops: CDR1 SGHAT, CDR2 FQNNGV. CDR3 size: 14 residues. CDR3 sequence: CASSFTGPYNEQFF.

V usage is TRBV20-1 and J usage is TRBJ2-5; TCRdb proposes TRBD2, but this gene call is untestable without DNA. The CDR3 runs 12 residues. The germline V gene encodes CDR1 DFQATT and CDR2 SNEGSKA (reference sequence). The CDR3 sequence: CSAKGGKETQYF.

The chain has TRBV27 and TRBJ2-3; without DNA, the TCRdb call of TRBD2 cannot be checked. Germline loops: CDR1 MNHEY, CDR2 SMNVEV (reference sequence). The CDR3 consists of 18 residues. This chain's CDR3 is CASSSHDSGRASTDTQYF.